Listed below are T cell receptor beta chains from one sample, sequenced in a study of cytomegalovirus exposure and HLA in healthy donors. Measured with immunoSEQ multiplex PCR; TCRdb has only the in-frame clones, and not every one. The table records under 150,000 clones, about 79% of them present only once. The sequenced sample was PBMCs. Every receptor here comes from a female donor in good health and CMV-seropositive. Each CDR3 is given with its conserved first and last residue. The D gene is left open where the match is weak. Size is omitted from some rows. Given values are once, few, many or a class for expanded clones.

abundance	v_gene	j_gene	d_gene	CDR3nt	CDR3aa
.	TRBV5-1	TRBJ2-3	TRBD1	TGCGCCAGCAGCTTGGGGACAGGGGTGGCAGATACGCAGTATTTT	CASSLGTGVADTQYF
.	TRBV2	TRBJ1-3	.	TGTGCCAGCACGGCGGACACCCCCTCTGGAAACACCATATATTTT	CASTADTPSGNTIYF
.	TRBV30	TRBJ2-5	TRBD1	TGTGCCTGGAATAGGGGGCGGCAAGAGACCCAGTACTTC	CAWNRGRQETQYF
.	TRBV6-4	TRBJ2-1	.	TGTGCCAGCAGTGAGGTACAGGGGGGGATTAATGAGCAGTTCTTC	CASSEVQGGINEQFF
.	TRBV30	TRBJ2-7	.	TGTGCCTGGAGTGGGACACCCTACGAGCAGTACTTC	CAWSGTPYEQYF
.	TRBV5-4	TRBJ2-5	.	TGTGCCAGCAGCCTACCCCAAGAGACCCAGTACTTC	CASSLPQETQYF
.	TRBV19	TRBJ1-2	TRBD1	TGTGCCAGTAGTGAGACAGGGGATGGCTACACCTTC	CASSETGDGYTF
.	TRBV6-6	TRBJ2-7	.	TGTGCCAGCAGTTACGGGCCGGGGAACGAGCAGTACTTC	CASSYGPGNEQYF
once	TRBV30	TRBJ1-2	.	TGTGCCTGGAGTGTGACAAGCGGATCTGACTACACCTTC	CAWSVTSGSDYTF
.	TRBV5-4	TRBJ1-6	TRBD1	TGTGCCAGCAGCTTGGAGCAGGGGGCAGGTTCACCCCTCCACTTT	CASSLEQGAGSPLHF
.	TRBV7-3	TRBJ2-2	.	TGTGCCAGCAGCGCACAGGGCCCCGGGGAGCTGTTTTTT	CASSAQGPGELFF
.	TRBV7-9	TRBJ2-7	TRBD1	TGTTCCAGCAGACCCCAAGACAGGGGGCTTGTCTTC	CSSRPQDRGLVF
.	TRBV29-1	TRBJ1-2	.	TGCAGCGTTGAAGATAGTGGCTATGGCTACACCTTC	CSVEDSGYGYTF
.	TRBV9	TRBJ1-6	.	TGTGCCAGCAGCGTAGCGGAGAGCTCAAATTCACCCCTCCACTTT	CASSVAESSNSPLHF
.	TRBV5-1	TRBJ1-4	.	TGCGCCAGCAGCCGCACCGAGGCAGGGAATGAAAAACTGTTTTTT	CASSRTEAGNEKLFF
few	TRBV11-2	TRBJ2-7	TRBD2	TGTGCCAGCAGCACCGTGGCTAGCGGTAGCTCCTACGAGCAGTACTTC	CASSTVASGSSYEQYF
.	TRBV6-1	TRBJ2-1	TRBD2	TGTGCCAGCAGTGAAAACCCGGCGGGGGGCAATGAGCAGTTCTTC	CASSENPAGGNEQFF
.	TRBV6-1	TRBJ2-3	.	TGTGCCAGCAGTGAAGATGGACGGGATCCCACAGATACGCAGTATTTT	CASSEDGRDPTDTQYF
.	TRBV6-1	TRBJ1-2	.	TGTGCCAGCAGTCTGAACTATGGCTACACCTTC	CASSLNYGYTF
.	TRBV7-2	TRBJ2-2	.	TGTGCCAGCAGCACCCCGGGGGTAAACACCGGGGAGCTGTTTTTT	CASSTPGVNTGELFF
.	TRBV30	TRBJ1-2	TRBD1	TGTGCCTGGGACAGGGGGGGCTATGGCTACACCTTC	CAWDRGGYGYTF
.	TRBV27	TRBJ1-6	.	TGTGCCAGCTGCCGCACCCGGGACAAAAATTCACCCCTCCACTTT	CASCRTRDKNSPLHF
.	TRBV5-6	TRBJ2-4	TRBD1	TGTGCCAGCAGGATCAGGGGGCAAACCAAAAACATTCAGTACTTC	CASRIRGQTKNIQYF
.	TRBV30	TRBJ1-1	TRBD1	TGTGCCTGGAAACTTACTGGACAGGGGGCAGGGACTGAAGCTTTCTTT	CAWKLTGQGAGTEAFF